This TCR beta chain originates from a study of response to subunit inactivated influenza vaccine. Points from the study as a whole: There was a suggestion from the authors that each seasonal influenza vaccination recruits few new T cells.

From germline, CDR1 is DFQATT and CDR2 SNEGSKA (reference sequence). The CDR3 is made up of 15 amino acids. Losses at the gene ends were 1 base for V and 1 base for J; bases not matched to a gene: 5. As to this clonotype: Its antigen is not known.

In TCRdb, the RT-PCR reads were re-called with MiXCR into one record per CDR3 protein. The sample contains roughly 700,000 distinct CDR3 sequences, roughly 14% of which appear only once. This specimen consisted of PBMCs from blood, obtained around 14 days before vaccination. The V gene is TRBV20-1, the J gene TRBJ2-5, with 8 positions matching TRBD2. This clonotype originated in a man aged 50 to 60 who received an inactivated influenza vaccine. The CDR3 is CSARVLLAVQETQYF. The CDR3 DNA follows: TGCAGTGCTAGAGTTTTACTAGCGGTCCAAGAGACCCAGTACTTC.